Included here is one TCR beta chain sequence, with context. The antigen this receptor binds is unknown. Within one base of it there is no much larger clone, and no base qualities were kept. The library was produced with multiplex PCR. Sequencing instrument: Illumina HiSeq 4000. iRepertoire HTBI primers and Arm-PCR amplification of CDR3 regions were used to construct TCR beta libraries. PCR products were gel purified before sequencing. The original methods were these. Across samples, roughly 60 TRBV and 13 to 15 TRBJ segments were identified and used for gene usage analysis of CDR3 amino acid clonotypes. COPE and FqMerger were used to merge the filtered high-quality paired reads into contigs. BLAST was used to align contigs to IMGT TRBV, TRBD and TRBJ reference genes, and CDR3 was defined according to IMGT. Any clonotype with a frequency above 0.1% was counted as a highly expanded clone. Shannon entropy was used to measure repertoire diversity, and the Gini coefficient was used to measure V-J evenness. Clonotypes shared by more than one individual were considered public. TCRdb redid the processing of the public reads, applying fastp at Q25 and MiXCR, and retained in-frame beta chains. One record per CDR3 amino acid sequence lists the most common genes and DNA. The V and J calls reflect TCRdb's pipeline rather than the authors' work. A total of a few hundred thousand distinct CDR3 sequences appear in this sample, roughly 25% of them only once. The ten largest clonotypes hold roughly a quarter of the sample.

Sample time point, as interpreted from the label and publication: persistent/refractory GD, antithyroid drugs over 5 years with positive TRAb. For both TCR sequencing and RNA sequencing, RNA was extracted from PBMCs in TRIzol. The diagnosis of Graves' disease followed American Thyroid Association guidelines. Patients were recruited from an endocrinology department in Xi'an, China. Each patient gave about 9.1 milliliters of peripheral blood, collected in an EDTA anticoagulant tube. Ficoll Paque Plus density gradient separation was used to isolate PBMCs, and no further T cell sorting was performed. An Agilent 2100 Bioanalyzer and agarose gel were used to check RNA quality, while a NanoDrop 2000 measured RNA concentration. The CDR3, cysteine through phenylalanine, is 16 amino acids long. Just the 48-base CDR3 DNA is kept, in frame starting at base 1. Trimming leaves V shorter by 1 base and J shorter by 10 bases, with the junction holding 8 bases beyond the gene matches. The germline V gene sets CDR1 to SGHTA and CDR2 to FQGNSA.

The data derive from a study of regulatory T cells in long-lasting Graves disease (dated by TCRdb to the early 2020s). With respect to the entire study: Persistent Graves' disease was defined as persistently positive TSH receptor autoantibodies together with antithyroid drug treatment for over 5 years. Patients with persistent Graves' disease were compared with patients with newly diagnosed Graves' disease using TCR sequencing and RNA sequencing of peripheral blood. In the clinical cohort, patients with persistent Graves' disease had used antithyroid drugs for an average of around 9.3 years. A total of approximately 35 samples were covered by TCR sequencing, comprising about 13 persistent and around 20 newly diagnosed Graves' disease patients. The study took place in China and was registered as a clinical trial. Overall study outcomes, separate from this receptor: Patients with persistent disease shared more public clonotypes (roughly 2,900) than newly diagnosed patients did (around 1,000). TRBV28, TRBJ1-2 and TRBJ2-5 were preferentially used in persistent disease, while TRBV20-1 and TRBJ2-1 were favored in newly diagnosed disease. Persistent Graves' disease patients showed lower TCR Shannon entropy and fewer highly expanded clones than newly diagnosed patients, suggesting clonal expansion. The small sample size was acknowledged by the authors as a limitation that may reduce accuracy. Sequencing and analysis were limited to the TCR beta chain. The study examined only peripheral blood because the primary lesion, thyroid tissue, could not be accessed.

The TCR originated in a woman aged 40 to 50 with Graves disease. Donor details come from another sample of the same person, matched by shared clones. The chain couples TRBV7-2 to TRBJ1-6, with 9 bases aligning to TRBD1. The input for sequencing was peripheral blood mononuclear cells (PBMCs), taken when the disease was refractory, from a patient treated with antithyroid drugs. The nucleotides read TGTGCCAGCAGCTTAGTTATGGTGGGACAGGGATCACCCCTCCACTTT. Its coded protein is CASSLVMVGQGSPLHF.